This TCR beta chain appears in the sequencing data of a study of cytomegalovirus exposure and HLA in healthy donors. Study overall: HLA-typed donors were the source of around 87 million unique TCRs, which an early data release held. There were over 350 genotyped donors. Of these, 81% fell in the genetic ancestry cluster associated with self-reported Caucasian donors. Study-wide points: Specific recognition of CMV antigens was confirmed in vitro for three chains (all CMV-associated).

Regarding this clone: Its antigen is currently unknown.

Between the trimmed V and J ends, which lost 4 bases and 0 bases, there was a span of 13 bases. In germline, CDR1 is LNHDA, CDR2 SQIVND (reference sequence). This CDR3 region has 15 residues. Nominal health characterized the donors when sampled, though unrecorded immune exposures were likely. Both 60 Vbeta primers and 13 Jbeta primers went into the PCR. Assay used: immunoSEQ multiplex PCR; TCRdb lists only in-frame clones, some missing. The repertoire consists of under 250,000 clones, with 70% to 85% occurring once and the leading ten covering about 1.5%. The chain is built from TRBV19 and TRBJ2-7; D is perhaps TRBD1 (6 bases). The clonotype was recovered from a man between 45 and 60 years old in good health and CMV-seronegative. The sample comprised PBMCs. CDR3 bases: TGTGCCAGTAGTACTTGGGACACCCGCTCCTACGAGCAGTACTTC. Its protein is CASSTWDTRSYEQYF.